This TCR beta chain emerged from a study of OX40 agonist ivuxolimab in advanced cancers. Study information: The patients' treatment was ivuxolimab, an agonistic anti-OX40 (CD134) antibody.

Measured with immunoSEQ multiplex PCR; TCRdb has only the in-frame clones, and not every one. The sample holds more than 60,000 clones, 80% to 90% seen once. Notes on this clone: Its target is not known.

Overall study results and limits: Expanded peripheral T cells had an undetermined antigen specificity.

Specimen: CD4+ or CD8+ T cells sorted from blood, collected in a trial of the OX40 agonist ivuxolimab. This TCR derives from an adult with an advanced solid tumor such as melanoma, head and neck, liver or kidney cancer.

The CDR3 region is CASTRSGLTPYEQYF. The CDR3 region has the DNA TGTGCCAGCACCCGTAGCGGATTAACCCCCTACGAGCAGTACTTC. The chain links TRBV2 to TRBJ2-5, with D tentatively TRBD2 (6 bases). The DNA end is more similar to TRBJ2-7, so the J call may be wrong. The V gene's germline CDR1 is SNHLY and CDR2 FYNNEI. The CDR3 extends over 15 amino acids.